A single sample is the source of the 27 T cell receptor beta chains below, sequenced in a study of blood T cell repertoires in COVID-19 (dated by TCRdb to between 2020 and 2021). Receptors were amplified or captured by the immunoSEQ multiplex PCR assay. The immuneACCESS repertoire file appears here via TCRdb, limited to in-frame rearrangements. These files lack a portion of the clones; in checked studies, under half of the deficit traces to unresolved V genes, and the cause of the others is not known. This sample lists 200,000 to 250,000 clones; about 85% were detected once. About 20% of the sample belongs to the ten largest clones. Sequencing was done on a sample of peripheral blood. The receptors were gathered from a man aged 30 to 39 with active or convalescent COVID-19.

The chain joins TRBV28 to TRBJ1-1; tentative D call: TRBD1 (6 bases). The CDR3 is made up of 15 amino acids. Trimming removed 5 bases at V and 2 bases at J, with 15 bases between. From germline, CDR1 is MDHEN and CDR2 SYDVKM. The CDR3 nucleotides are TGTGCCAGCAGTCCGACAGGCACTGAAAACACTGAAGCTTTCTTT. Its protein product is CASSPTGTENTEAFF.

V is TRBV30 and J is TRBJ1-3; the D gene is possibly TRBD1 (5 bases). CDR1 and CDR2 from the germline V gene are GTSNPN and SVGIG (reference sequence). Deletions cut 0 bases from V and 0 bases from J, with 24 bases between. The CDR3 sequence is 20 residues long. The CDR3 DNA reads as TGTGCCTGGAGTGTTCCGTATGGGGCCTACGGGCCGAGCTCTGGAAACACCATATATTTT. Its protein product is CAWSVPYGAYGPSSGNTIYF.

This clone was counted between two and nine times. The chain uses TRBV20-1 and TRBJ2-3; D gene unclear. The germline V and J ends were trimmed by 2 bases and 5 bases, with 2 bases remaining between them. Germline CDR1 DFQATT, CDR2 SNEGSKA (reference sequence). The CDR3 covers 10 residues. The DNA of the CDR3 is TGCAGTGCTAGACTAGATACGCAGTATTTT. This encodes CSARLDTQYF.

V is TRBV7-2 and J is TRBJ2-5, with 7 bases that match TRBD1. The CDR3 runs to 13 residues. In germline, CDR1 is SGHTA, CDR2 FQGNSA. J lost 2 bases, V lost 8 bases, and 5 bases had no gene match. The DNA of the CDR3 is TGTGCCAGCCTCAGGGACAGACAAGAGACCCAGTACTTC. Its protein product is CASLRDRQETQYF.

This clone was seen a handful of times. The CDR3 loop reads CASSFRVGTEAFF. The CDR3 coding sequence is TGTGCCAGCAGCTTCAGGGTGGGCACTGAAGCTTTCTTT. The chain combines TRBV13 with TRBJ1-1, with D possibly TRBD1 on 5 matching bases. The CDR3 length is 13 residues. Germline assignment: CDR1 PRHDT and CDR2 FYEKMQ (reference sequence). Between the trimmed V and J ends, which lost 3 bases and 4 bases, there was a span of 9 bases.

The rearrangement uses TRBV9 and TRBJ2-3, with 7 bases fitting TRBD1. V trimming: 2 bases; J trimming: 6 bases; junction bases outside the gene matches: 12. The germline CDR1 and CDR2 sequences are SGDLS and YYNGEE. CDR3 length: 16 amino acids. In nucleotides, the CDR3 is TGTGCCAGCAGCGTGGAACAAGACAGGGTCACGGATACGCAGTATTTT. This translates into CASSVEQDRVTDTQYF. Full variable domain (rest looked up from reference TRBV9 and TRBJ2-3): DSGVTQTPKHLITATGQRVTLRCSPRSGDLSVYWYQQSLDQGLQFLIQYYNGEERAKGNILERFSAQQFPDLHSELNLSSLELGDSALYFCASSVEQDRVTDTQYFGPGTRLTVL.

This chain uses TRBV28 with TRBJ1-3; D remains ambiguous. Germline CDR1 and CDR2: MDHEN and SYDVKM. V lost 3 bases, J lost 0 bases, and 9 bases lay in between. The CDR3 contains 15 residues. CDR3 amino acids: CASSLGGSSGNTIYF. CDR3 in DNA: TGTGCCAGCAGTTTGGGAGGGAGCTCTGGAAACACCATATATTTT.

The rearrangement uses TRBV18 and TRBJ1-6; TRBD1 matches at 7 bases. Germline V gene data show CDR1 as KGHSH and CDR2 as LQKENI. The CDR3 totals 14 residues. With V trimmed by 2 bases and J by 7 bases, 2 bases remained unmatched. CDR3: CASSPSQGNSPLHF. The CDR3 DNA reads as TGTGCCAGCTCACCATCACAGGGGAATTCACCCCTCCACTTT. The whole variable domain, filled in from reference TRBV18 and TRBJ1-6, reads NAGVMQNPRHLVRRRGQEARLRCSPMKGHSHVYWYRQLPEEGLKFMVYLQKENIIDESGMPKERFSAEFPKEGPSILRIQQVVRGDSAAYFCASSPSQGNSPLHFGNGTRLTVT.

The DNA for the CDR3 is TGTGCCACCAGTGATGGGGGGGCCGATACGCAGTATTTT. Amino acid sequence: CATSDGGADTQYF. The chain employs TRBV24-1 and TRBJ2-3; D might be TRBD2 (7 bases). The CDR3 has 13 amino acids. Trimming shortened V by 3 bases and J by 6 bases, and 9 bases separated the two germline ends. Germline CDR1 KGHDR, CDR2 SFDVKD.

The V call is TRBV5-6, the J call TRBJ1-2; D is undetermined. Trimming removed 7 bases at V and 0 bases at J, with 10 bases between. Germline V gene sequence: CDR1 SGHDT, CDR2 YYEEEE. The length of the CDR3 is 13 residues. The CDR3, as DNA: TGTGCCAGCGAGGACGGGACTAACTATGGCTACACCTTC. As protein: CASEDGTNYGYTF.

V gene TRBV6-6 combines with J gene TRBJ2-3; perhaps D is TRBD1 or TRBD2 (7 bases each). CDR3 length equals 13 residues. The germline V gene has CDR1 MNHNY and CDR2 SVGAGI (reference sequence). V was pared by 10 bases and J by 2 bases, with 13 bases between. CDR3 DNA sequence: TGTGCCATCAGGGGGGGATTCACAGATACGCAGTATTTT. As protein: CAIRGGFTDTQYF.

This chain joins TRBV12-3 or TRBV12-4 and TRBJ1-2, with 9 bases lining up with TRBD1. The CDR3 consists of 13 residues. J gave up 9 bases and V 5 bases, and 7 bases lay outside the gene matches. As DNA, the CDR3 is TGTGCCAGCAGTCGGGGACAGGGAAGGAGCTACACCTTC. This translates into CASSRGQGRSYTF.

V is TRBV2 and J is TRBJ2-5, with unresolved D. V gave up 6 bases and J gave up 1 base, with 15 bases separating them. This CDR3 is built from 15 residues. CDR1 and CDR2 from the germline V gene are SNHLY and FYNNEI. The DNA for the CDR3 is TGTGCCAGCAGCGACTCCGCGAGTATCCAAGAGACCCAGTACTTC. The encoded protein is CASSDSASIQETQYF.

The genes are TRBV25-1 and TRBJ1-1; D is perhaps TRBD1 (5 bases). The germline V and J ends were trimmed by 7 bases and 4 bases, with 13 bases remaining between them. Germline loops: CDR1 MGHDK, CDR2 SYGVNS. The CDR3 runs 13 residues. The CDR3 DNA reads TGTGCCAGCAACCGGGGGATGAGCACTGAAGCTTTCTTT. It specifies CASNRGMSTEAFF.

This chain connects TRBV7-2 to TRBJ2-7; 12 nucleotides match TRBD1. Germline CDR1 is SGHTA and CDR2 is FQGNSA. V shed 4 bases, J shed 2 bases, and the junction held 9 bases outside the gene matches. This CDR3 spans 17 amino acids. In DNA form, the CDR3 reads TGTGCCAGCAGCTCGGGACAGGGGGCGAACAACCCCTACGAGCAGTACTTC. Its protein product is CASSSGQGANNPYEQYF. The full variable domain, rest sourced from reference TRBV7-2 and TRBJ2-7, is GAGVSQSPSNKVTEKGKDVELRCDPISGHTALYWYRQSLGQGLEFLIYFQGNSAPDKSGLPSDRFSAERTGGSVSTLTIQRTQQEDSAVYLCASSSGQGANNPYEQYFGPGTRLTVT.

V is TRBV7-8 and J is TRBJ1-1; D uncertain. The CDR3 is made up of 14 amino acids. Deletions cut 2 bases from V and 0 bases from J, with 7 bases between. Germline CDR1 SGHVS, CDR2 FQNEAQ. In nucleotides, the CDR3 is TGTGCCAGCAGCTTACTCTCCGTGAACACTGAAGCTTTCTTT. Translation: CASSLLSVNTEAFF.

The gene calls are TRBV2 and TRBJ1-2; D uncertain. Per the germline V gene, CDR1 is SNHLY and CDR2 is FYNNEI. The length of the CDR3 is 11 residues. V was pared by 8 bases and J by 4 bases, with 8 bases between. This chain's CDR3 is CASLRAYGYTF. CDR3 in DNA: TGTGCCAGCTTGAGGGCCTATGGCTACACCTTC. The full variable domain, rest sourced from reference TRBV2 and TRBJ1-2, is EPEVTQTPSHQVTQMGQEVILRCVPISNHLYFYWYRQILGQKVEFLVSFYNNEISEKSEIFDDQFSVERPDGSNFTLKIRSTKLEDSAMYFCASLRAYGYTFGSGTRLTVV.

This chain links TRBV9 with TRBJ2-1, with D possibly TRBD1 on 6 matching bases. V was clipped by 0 bases and J by 7 bases, with 11 bases between them. This CDR3 is built from 14 residues. Germline assignment: CDR1 SGDLS and CDR2 YYNGEE. CDR3 DNA: TGTGCCAGCAGCGTAGTGGGGGCCGGGAATGAGCAGTTCTTC. It codes for CASSVVGAGNEQFF.

V and J are TRBV28 and TRBJ2-1, with D possibly TRBD2 on 6 matching bases. CDR1 and CDR2 (germline): MDHEN, SYDVKM. The CDR3 is 15 residues long. Trimming removed 6 bases from V and 8 bases from J, with 20 bases in between. The CDR3 region has the DNA TGTGCCAGCAGGGAAACTAGCTCCGCTGGGGATGAGCAGTTCTTC. Translating it yields CASRETSSAGDEQFF.

The CDR3, as DNA: TGTGCCAGCAGTTTTTCTCGGTGGGAGCTGTTTTTT. Amino acid sequence: CASSFSRWELFF. V usage is TRBV28 and J usage is TRBJ2-2; D gene ambiguous. V was pared by 3 bases and J by 9 bases, with 8 bases between. The germline CDR1 and CDR2 sequences are MDHEN and SYDVKM. This CDR3 has 12 residues.

The rearrangement joins TRBV9 to TRBJ2-7, with TRBD1 as a possible D gene (8 bases). Germline CDR1 is SGDLS and CDR2 is YYNGEE. This CDR3 is built from 15 residues. The germline V and J ends were trimmed by 4 bases and 6 bases, with 20 bases remaining between them. This CDR3 is CASSTGGDFPVEQYF. CDR3 in DNA: TGTGCCAGCAGCACAGGGGGGGACTTCCCTGTCGAGCAGTACTTC.

V is TRBV2 and J is TRBJ1-2, with D possibly being TRBD1 (6 bases). This CDR3 spans 14 amino acids. V lost 3 bases to trimming and J lost 5 bases, with 13 bases between them. The germline V gene encodes CDR1 SNHLY and CDR2 FYNNEI. The CDR3 nucleotides read TGTGCCAGCAGTGACACCGGCAGGGGTTATGGCTACACCTTC. It encodes CASSDTGRGYGYTF.

The chain uses TRBV14 and TRBJ1-2; possibly TRBD1 for D (6 bases). Trimming removed 1 base at V and 2 bases at J, with 20 bases between. The CDR3 covers 18 residues. The V gene's germline CDR1 is SGHDN and CDR2 FVKESK. The CDR3 bases are TGTGCCAGCAGCCAAGGAAAGGGCAGGGGATTGCACAACTATGGCTACACCTTC. This codes for CASSQGKGRGLHNYGYTF.

The CDR3 protein is CATSDGNIHNEQFF. The CDR3 DNA follows: TGTGCCACCAGTGACGGGAACATTCACAATGAGCAGTTCTTC. The chain is built from TRBV24-1 and TRBJ2-1; D perhaps matches TRBD2 (5 bases). CDR3 length: 14 residues. V dropped 4 bases and J dropped 5 bases, with 11 bases sitting between them. In germline, CDR1 is KGHDR, CDR2 SFDVKD.

This clone has a handful of counts. This chain joins TRBV18 and TRBJ1-2; 8 bases fit TRBD1. Per germline, CDR1 KGHSH and CDR2 LQKENI. After removal of 6 bases from V and 6 bases from J, the junction contained 12 bases not matched to a gene. CDR3 length: 15 amino acids. In DNA form, the CDR3 reads TGTGCCAGCTCCCAGTTAGGACAGGGATCCGATGGCTACACCTTC. Protein: CASSQLGQGSDGYTF.

The chain combines TRBV6-2 or TRBV6-3 with TRBJ1-1; a possible D gene is TRBD1 (5 bases). V lost 0 bases, J lost 0 bases, and 11 bases lay in between. From germline, CDR1 is MNHEY and CDR2 SVGEGT. The CDR3 runs 16 residues. In nucleotides, the CDR3 is TGTGCCAGCAGTTACTCGCCCGGGGGAATGAACACTGAAGCTTTCTTT. This translates into CASSYSPGGMNTEAFF.

The chain combines TRBV4-1 with TRBJ2-1; tentatively, D is TRBD2 (6 bases). This CDR3 has 15 amino acids. The germline V and J ends were trimmed by 1 base and 1 base, with 8 bases remaining between them. Germline V gene data show CDR1 as MGHRA and CDR2 as YSYEKL. In nucleotides, the CDR3 is TGCGCCAGCAGCCAAGGGCGGGATTCCTACAATGAGCAGTTCTTC. Its translation is CASSQGRDSYNEQFF.